This is a list of T cell receptor beta chains from one sample in a study of shared clonotypes between healthy human individuals. Using immunoSEQ multiplex PCR, the repertoire was profiled, and TCRdb retains in-frame clones only, with some absent. The sample holds about 2.3 million clones; approximately 95% are singletons and the top ten take approximately 0.4%. The sample comprised naive CD4+ T cells from PBMCs. The receptors here all came from a man in his late teens or twenties in good health. Some clones in this sample may be carry-over from other donors' samples. CDR3s include the opening cysteine and the closing phenylalanine or tryptophan. The order of the fields is V gene, clone size, J gene, D gene, CDR3 DNA, CDR3 protein. D genes are given only for firm matches. A row's size may be missing; if present it is once, few, many or a size class.

V gene: TRBV5-1
clone size: .
J gene: TRBJ2-7
D gene: TRBD2
CDR3 DNA: TGCGCCAGCAGCTTGGGGGGGACTAGCGTCTACGAGCAGTACTTC
CDR3 protein: CASSLGGTSVYEQYF

V gene: TRBV28
clone size: .
J gene: TRBJ2-7
D gene: .
CDR3 DNA: TGTGCCAGCAGTTTATCCCCTGACACCTACGAGCAGTACTTC
CDR3 protein: CASSLSPDTYEQYF

V gene: TRBV7-2
clone size: once
J gene: TRBJ2-7
D gene: .
CDR3 DNA: TGTGCCAGCAGCTTAGGGGGGACTTCCTCCTACGAGCAGTACTTC
CDR3 protein: CASSLGGTSSYEQYF

V gene: TRBV5-4
clone size: once
J gene: TRBJ2-3
D gene: TRBD1
CDR3 DNA: TGTGCCAGCAGCTGGGGGCCGACAGGGGGCGAGGATACGCAGTATTTT
CDR3 protein: CASSWGPTGGEDTQYF

V gene: TRBV7-2
clone size: .
J gene: TRBJ2-7
D gene: TRBD2
CDR3 DNA: TGTGCCAGCAGCTTCCTAGCGGGAGGGCCCCACGAGCAGTACTTC
CDR3 protein: CASSFLAGGPHEQYF

V gene: TRBV14
clone size: .
J gene: TRBJ1-4
D gene: .
CDR3 DNA: TGTGCCAGCAGCCAAGCTAGGCCGGTCAGGGAAAATGAAAAACTGTTTTTT
CDR3 protein: CASSQARPVRENEKLFF

V gene: TRBV29-1
clone size: .
J gene: TRBJ1-2
D gene: TRBD1
CDR3 DNA: TGCAGCGTTGAAGTGGAGGGGGCTGGCTACACCTTC
CDR3 protein: CSVEVEGAGYTF

V gene: TRBV7-6
clone size: .
J gene: TRBJ1-2
D gene: .
CDR3 DNA: TGTGCCAGCAGCTTACCCGGAGGTGGCTACACCTTC
CDR3 protein: CASSLPGGGYTF

V gene: TRBV7-2
clone size: .
J gene: TRBJ2-2
D gene: .
CDR3 DNA: TGTGCCAGCAGCTTAGAGTCTGCCCGGGAGCTGTTTTTT
CDR3 protein: CASSLESARELFF

V gene: TRBV7-2
clone size: .
J gene: TRBJ1-1
D gene: .
CDR3 DNA: TGTGCCAGCAGCCGACAGCCGAACACTGAAGCTTTCTTT
CDR3 protein: CASSRQPNTEAFF

V gene: TRBV28
clone size: .
J gene: TRBJ2-7
D gene: .
CDR3 DNA: TGTGCCAGCAGTTTAACGTGGCTCGGGTCCGGTAGCGAGCAGTACTTC
CDR3 protein: CASSLTWLGSGSEQYF

V gene: TRBV11-3
clone size: .
J gene: TRBJ2-1
D gene: TRBD2
CDR3 DNA: TGTGCCAGCAGCTTTGGACTAGCGGGAGTAAGTGAGCAGTTCTTC
CDR3 protein: CASSFGLAGVSEQFF

V gene: TRBV20-1
clone size: .
J gene: TRBJ2-3
D gene: TRBD2
CDR3 DNA: TGCATCGGCGGGAGGCAAGATACGCAGTATTTT
CDR3 protein: CIGGRQDTQYF

V gene: TRBV4-2
clone size: .
J gene: TRBJ2-2
D gene: .
CDR3 DNA: TGTGCCAGCAGCACCGGGCCCATGGGAAAAAACACCGGGGAGCTGTTTTTT
CDR3 protein: CASSTGPMGKNTGELFF

V gene: TRBV29-1
clone size: .
J gene: TRBJ1-4
D gene: .
CDR3 DNA: TGCAGCGTTGTATCAGGGCCCCGCGGCGGGCCCAAACTGTTTTTT
CDR3 protein: CSVVSGPRGGPKLFF

V gene: TRBV9
clone size: .
J gene: TRBJ2-1
D gene: .
CDR3 DNA: TGTGCCAGCAGCGTAGGGAGGGGATACAATGAGCAGTTCTTC
CDR3 protein: CASSVGRGYNEQFF

V gene: TRBV21-1
clone size: .
J gene: TRBJ2-7
D gene: .
CDR3 DNA: TGTGCCAGCGTCGTTTTAAGAGGGGGGCGCTCCTACGAGCAGTACTTC
CDR3 protein: CASVVLRGGRSYEQYF

V gene: TRBV5-8
clone size: .
J gene: TRBJ2-2
D gene: TRBD1
CDR3 DNA: TGTGCCAGCAGCAGGACAGGGTACACCGGGGAGCTGTTTTTT
CDR3 protein: CASSRTGYTGELFF

V gene: TRBV19
clone size: .
J gene: TRBJ2-3
D gene: .
CDR3 DNA: TGTGCCAGTAGGACCCTAGGCACAGATACGCAGTATTTT
CDR3 protein: CASRTLGTDTQYF

V gene: TRBV18
clone size: .
J gene: TRBJ2-2
D gene: TRBD2
CDR3 DNA: TGTGCCAGCTCACCCCTCGCTAGCGGGACCAACACCGGGGAGCTGTTTTTT
CDR3 protein: CASSPLASGTNTGELFF

V gene: TRBV4-3
clone size: .
J gene: TRBJ2-7
D gene: .
CDR3 DNA: TGCGCCAGCAGCCGCGTCTATCGGGGTGAGCAGTACTTC
CDR3 protein: CASSRVYRGEQYF

V gene: TRBV5-1
clone size: .
J gene: TRBJ1-3
D gene: .
CDR3 DNA: TGCGCCAGCAGCCCGTATTACTCTGGAAACACCATATATTTT
CDR3 protein: CASSPYYSGNTIYF

V gene: TRBV4-1
clone size: .
J gene: TRBJ1-6
D gene: .
CDR3 DNA: TGCGCCAGCAGCCGAGCTGGGGGGGGCTATTCACCCCTCCACTTT
CDR3 protein: CASSRAGGGYSPLHF

V gene: TRBV7-9
clone size: .
J gene: TRBJ1-1
D gene: TRBD1
CDR3 DNA: TGTGCCAGCAGCTTGGCGACAGGGGGGAAGTCCATGAACACTGAAGCTTTCTTT
CDR3 protein: CASSLATGGKSMNTEAFF

V gene: TRBV29-1
clone size: .
J gene: TRBJ2-7
D gene: .
CDR3 DNA: TGCAGCGTTGAAAACCCCGGGGCAGGGCCGGGAGAGCAGTACTTC
CDR3 protein: CSVENPGAGPGEQYF

V gene: TRBV11-2
clone size: .
J gene: TRBJ1-2
D gene: .
CDR3 DNA: TGTGCCAGCGGACTCCGGACCGTATATGGCTACACCTTC
CDR3 protein: CASGLRTVYGYTF

V gene: TRBV18
clone size: .
J gene: TRBJ1-2
D gene: TRBD1
CDR3 DNA: TGTGCCAGCTCATTGACGGGACAGGGTGGCTACACCTTC
CDR3 protein: CASSLTGQGGYTF

V gene: TRBV6-6
clone size: .
J gene: TRBJ2-7
D gene: TRBD1
CDR3 DNA: TGTGCCAGCAGCCGCGGACAGGGCCCCTACGAGCAGTACTTC
CDR3 protein: CASSRGQGPYEQYF

V gene: TRBV6-5
clone size: .
J gene: TRBJ1-1
D gene: TRBD1
CDR3 DNA: TGTGCCAGCAGTTACTCGGGGACAGGGGGCTATGGTGAAGCTTTCTTT
CDR3 protein: CASSYSGTGGYGEAFF

V gene: TRBV19
clone size: .
J gene: TRBJ2-2
D gene: .
CDR3 DNA: TGTGCCAGTAGTATAGAACGGAACACCGGGGAGCTGTTTTTT
CDR3 protein: CASSIERNTGELFF

V gene: TRBV28
clone size: once
J gene: TRBJ2-1
D gene: TRBD2
CDR3 DNA: TGTGCCAGCAGTCCCCCTAGCGGGGCAGGCTCCTACAATGAGCAGTTCTTC
CDR3 protein: CASSPPSGAGSYNEQFF

V gene: TRBV28
clone size: .
J gene: TRBJ2-1
D gene: TRBD2
CDR3 DNA: TGTGCCAGCACTCCACCGGGACTAGCGGGCGCAAGGGGCTCCTACAATGAGCAGTTCTTC
CDR3 protein: CASTPPGLAGARGSYNEQFF

V gene: TRBV11-2
clone size: .
J gene: TRBJ2-7
D gene: TRBD2
CDR3 DNA: TGTGCCAGCAGCTTTACTAGCGGGGCCTACGAGCAGTACTTC
CDR3 protein: CASSFTSGAYEQYF

V gene: TRBV19
clone size: once
J gene: TRBJ2-6
D gene: .
CDR3 DNA: TGTGCCAGTAGAAGGGCGGGGTCCGGGGCCAACGTCCTGACTTTC
CDR3 protein: CASRRAGSGANVLTF

V gene: TRBV2
clone size: .
J gene: TRBJ2-5
D gene: .
CDR3 DNA: TGTGCCAGCAGTGAATATAGGGATTTCGAGACCCAGTACTTC
CDR3 protein: CASSEYRDFETQYF

V gene: TRBV28
clone size: .
J gene: TRBJ1-2
D gene: .
CDR3 DNA: TGTGCCAGCAGTCTGCTTGTGGGTAAACCAGGGGACTATGGCTACACCTTC
CDR3 protein: CASSLLVGKPGDYGYTF

V gene: TRBV5-1
clone size: .
J gene: TRBJ1-3
D gene: .
CDR3 DNA: TGCGCCAGCAGCTTGGTTGGAGCAACTGGAAACACCATATATTTT
CDR3 protein: CASSLVGATGNTIYF

V gene: TRBV4-2
clone size: .
J gene: TRBJ1-5
D gene: .
CDR3 DNA: TGTGCCAGCAGCCAGGGGTTCAGCAATCAGCCCCAGCATTTT
CDR3 protein: CASSQGFSNQPQHF

V gene: TRBV15
clone size: .
J gene: TRBJ2-5
D gene: TRBD1
CDR3 DNA: TGTGCCACCAGTACAGGGGGCCCGGAGACCCAGTACTTC
CDR3 protein: CATSTGGPETQYF

V gene: TRBV7-6
clone size: .
J gene: TRBJ2-5
D gene: .
CDR3 DNA: TGTGCCAGCAGACAAAGCCTAGGTGACCAAGGAGAGACCCAGTACTTC
CDR3 protein: CASRQSLGDQGETQYF

V gene: TRBV27
clone size: .
J gene: TRBJ2-3
D gene: TRBD2
CDR3 DNA: TGTGCCAGCAGAGTAGCGGGAGGACTCACAGATACGCAGTATTTT
CDR3 protein: CASRVAGGLTDTQYF

V gene: TRBV7-9
clone size: .
J gene: TRBJ2-7
D gene: .
CDR3 DNA: TGTGCCAGCAGCCCCCTCGCGACGGAGCGATCCTACGAGCAGTACTTC
CDR3 protein: CASSPLATERSYEQYF

V gene: TRBV30
clone size: .
J gene: TRBJ1-3
D gene: .
CDR3 DNA: TGTGCCTGGAGTGAAGGGTTTTCTGGAAACACCATATATTTT
CDR3 protein: CAWSEGFSGNTIYF

V gene: TRBV5-1
clone size: .
J gene: TRBJ2-7
D gene: .
CDR3 DNA: TGCGCCAGCAGCTTGATGGAGGGCCGGGAGAATCACGAGCAGTACTTC
CDR3 protein: CASSLMEGRENHEQYF

V gene: TRBV5-1
clone size: .
J gene: TRBJ1-1
D gene: .
CDR3 DNA: TGCGCCAGCAGCTTTAGGGGCACTGAAGCTTTCTTT
CDR3 protein: CASSFRGTEAFF

V gene: TRBV9
clone size: .
J gene: TRBJ2-1
D gene: .
CDR3 DNA: TGTGCCAGCAGCCCTCCTCCTAGCTCCTACAATGAGCAGTTCTTC
CDR3 protein: CASSPPPSSYNEQFF